This T cell receptor (beta chain) was observed in a study of monozygotic twins with inflammatory bowel disease. Study-wide points: A distinction between different T cell subtypes was not possible.

This CDR3 is built from 17 residues. Germline lookup yields CDR1 ENHRY and CDR2 SYGVKD. Concerning this clonotype: No antigen is known for it.

UMIs were attached via template switching, each with a 6-nucleotide sample barcode. TCRdb reprocessed the 5' RACE reads and keeps a single row for each CDR3 protein, giving no DNA. This table lists some 150,000 distinct CDR3 sequences. The sequencing sample was made of blood. The V gene is TRBV10-3, the J gene TRBJ2-7; checking the TCRdb D call of TRBD1 is not possible without DNA. The receptor was derived from a human donor with ulcerative colitis or Crohn's disease, or a healthy co-twin of an affected twin (not recorded which). The CDR3 sequence: CAISDRGGRGISYEQYF.